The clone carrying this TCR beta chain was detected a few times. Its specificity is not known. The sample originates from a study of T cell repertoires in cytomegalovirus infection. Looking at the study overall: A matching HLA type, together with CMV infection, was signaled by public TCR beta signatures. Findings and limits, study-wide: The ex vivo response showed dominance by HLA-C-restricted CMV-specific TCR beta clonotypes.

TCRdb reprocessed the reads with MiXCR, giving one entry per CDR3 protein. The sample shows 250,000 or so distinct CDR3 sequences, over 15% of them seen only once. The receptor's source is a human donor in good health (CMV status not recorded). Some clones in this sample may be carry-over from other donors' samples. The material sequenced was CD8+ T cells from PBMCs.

The CDR3 reads CASSLSASGGLAKNIQYF. The CDR3 region has the DNA TGTGCCAGCAGCTTATCTGCTAGCGGGGGGTTAGCCAAAAACATTCAGTACTTC. V is TRBV7-9 and J is TRBJ2-4; TRBD2 aligns across 11 bases. The ends lost 2 bases at V and 0 bases at J; junction bases unmatched: 6. The length of the CDR3 is 18 residues. CDR1 and CDR2 from the germline V gene are SEHNR and FQNEAQ (reference sequence).